These 21 T cell receptor beta chains were sequenced from one sample in a study of blood T cell repertoires in COVID-19. TCRdb's table, derived via immunoSEQ multiplex PCR, lists solely in-frame clones and lacks some. The repertoire holds roughly 290,000 clones, with about 86% as singletons. The sequenced sample consisted of peripheral blood. Receptors originate from a woman in her 30s who had recovered from COVID-19.

The chain combines TRBV5-1 with TRBJ2-4; TRBD1 agrees at 9 bases. This CDR3 region has 16 residues. In germline, CDR1 is SGHRS, CDR2 YFSETQ. V was clipped by 4 bases and J by 4 bases; unmatched bases: 9. CDR3 in amino acids: CASSPLMGQGKNIQYF. For the CDR3, the DNA is TGCGCCAGCAGCCCACTGATGGGACAGGGTAAAAACATTCAGTACTTC. The variable domain in full, with the rest retrieved from reference TRBV5-1 and TRBJ2-4, is KAGVTQTPRYLIKTRGQQVTLSCSPISGHRSVSWYQQTPGQGLQFLFEYFSETQRNKGNFPGRFSGRQFSNSRSEMNVSTLELGDSALYLCASSPLMGQGKNIQYFGAGTRLSVL.

This chain uses TRBV5-1 with TRBJ2-7, with 8 nucleotides matching TRBD1. Per the germline V gene, CDR1 is SGHRS and CDR2 is YFSETQ. Losses at the gene ends were 7 bases for V and 6 bases for J; bases not matched to a gene: 6. This CDR3 is built from 12 residues. The CDR3 loop reads CASLDRVGEQYF. DNA for the CDR3: TGCGCCAGCTTGGACAGGGTAGGCGAGCAGTACTTC.

This sequence joins TRBV10-2 and TRBJ2-2; D remains unclear. V shed 2 bases and J shed 6 bases, with 13 bases lying between them. The CDR3 totals 15 residues. The V gene's germline CDR1 is WSHSY and CDR2 SAAADI. The CDR3 is CASSEITAGAGELFF. The CDR3 DNA reads as TGCGCCAGCAGTGAGATTACCGCCGGAGCCGGGGAGCTGTTTTTT.

J is TRBJ1-4 and V is TRBV7-9, with D tentatively TRBD1 (6 bases). This CDR3 comprises 14 residues. V was clipped by 5 bases and J by 3 bases, with 10 bases between them. CDR1 is SEHNR and CDR2 is FQNEAQ in the germline V gene (reference sequence). The CDR3 DNA sequence: TGTGCCAGCAGCGATGGACAGCCTAATGAAAAACTGTTTTTT. It yields the protein CASSDGQPNEKLFF.

The rearrangement joins TRBV5-1 to TRBJ2-3, with 8 bases lining up with TRBD1. This CDR3 is 16 amino acids long. Germline V gene lookup returns CDR1 SGHRS and CDR2 YFSETQ. The junction had 6 bases not matched to a gene; V was cut back by 2 bases and J by 1 base. As DNA, the CDR3 is TGCGCCAGCAGCTTTGGACAGGGTTCAGGCACAGATACGCAGTATTTT. Translated, it gives CASSFGQGSGTDTQYF.

This chain joins TRBV6-1 and TRBJ2-1; 9 positions match TRBD1. This CDR3 has 16 amino acids. The V segment lost 2 bases and the J segment 4 bases; nucleotides outside the gene matches: 6. The germline V gene has CDR1 MNHNS and CDR2 SASEGT. This CDR3 is CASSERRTGVYNEQFF. CDR3 nucleotides: TGTGCCAGCAGTGAACGTCGGACAGGGGTGTACAATGAGCAGTTCTTC.

This clone has a single count. The chain joins TRBV6-6 to TRBJ1-1; TRBD1 might be the D (6 bases). V dropped 6 bases and J dropped 5 bases, with 10 bases sitting between them. Germline assignment: CDR1 MNHNY and CDR2 SVGAGI (reference sequence). The CDR3 spans 12 residues. The CDR3: CASRSGVTEAFF. The CDR3 coding sequence is TGTGCCAGCAGGTCAGGGGTTACTGAAGCTTTCTTT.

This clone was seen a single time. The V gene is TRBV5-1, the J gene TRBJ2-3, with 10 bases lining up with TRBD1. The CDR3 spans 16 residues. Germline V lookup: CDR1 SGHRS, CDR2 YFSETQ. The ends lost 4 bases at V and 2 bases at J; junction bases unmatched: 7. The CDR3 DNA sequence: TGCGCCAGCAGCCGGGCGACAGGGGGCGTCACAGATACGCAGTATTTT. It encodes CASSRATGGVTDTQYF.

V is TRBV19 and J is TRBJ2-7; D is ambiguous. The CDR3 contains 13 residues. Trimming removed 8 bases at V and 1 base at J, with 12 bases between. Germline V gene sequence: CDR1 LNHDA, CDR2 SQIVND (reference sequence). Here the CDR3 reads CASSGPESYEQYF. The CDR3 DNA reads as TGTGCCAGTTCAGGTCCGGAATCCTACGAGCAGTACTTC.

Only a few counts were recorded for this clone. V is TRBV5-4 and J is TRBJ1-1; 7 nucleotides agree with TRBD1. The CDR3 loop spans 16 amino acids. Germline loops: CDR1 SGHNT, CDR2 YYREEE (reference sequence). V lost 0 bases, J lost 1 base, and 6 bases stayed unmatched. CDR3 region: CASSLDPTGSNTEAFF. The CDR3 DNA reads TGTGCCAGCAGCTTGGATCCGACAGGGTCGAACACTGAAGCTTTCTTT.

The rearrangement uses TRBV5-1 and TRBJ1-1; maybe TRBD1 (6 bases). Germline V gene data show CDR1 as SGHRS and CDR2 as YFSETQ. Trimming pared 0 bases from V and 1 base from J, leaving 10 bases between. CDR3 length: 15 residues. For the CDR3, the DNA is TGCGCCAGCAGCTTGGGGACAGTACAGAACACTGAAGCTTTCTTT. It yields the protein CASSLGTVQNTEAFF.

The rearrangement uses TRBV11-2 and TRBJ2-7, with 9 bases fitting TRBD2. The germline V gene encodes CDR1 SGHAT and CDR2 FQNNGV. This CDR3 contains 14 residues. Losses at the gene ends were 3 bases for V and 2 bases for J; bases not matched to a gene: 2. DNA of the CDR3: TGTGCCAGCAGCTTTAGCGGGGGACCCTACGAGCAGTACTTC. Its translation: CASSFSGGPYEQYF.

This chain joins TRBV6-5 and TRBJ1-2; 8 nucleotides agree with TRBD1. CDR3 length equals 13 residues. Germline values: CDR1 MNHEY, CDR2 SVGAGI. V shed 1 base, J shed 8 bases, and the junction held 3 bases outside the gene matches. Here the CDR3 reads CASSYFRDRGYTF. CDR3 nucleotides: TGTGCCAGCAGTTACTTCCGGGACAGGGGCTACACCTTC.

J is TRBJ1-2 and V is TRBV5-6, with 9 nucleotides matching TRBD1. V trimming: 3 bases; J trimming: 8 bases; junction bases outside the gene matches: 11. Germline CDR1 reads SGHDT; CDR2 reads YYEEEE. The CDR3 is 15 residues long. The CDR3 DNA reads TGTGCCAGCAGCTCCGCCGTACAGGGGGCGGGAGGCTACACCTTC. Protein product: CASSSAVQGAGGYTF.

This clone has just one count. The chain joins TRBV5-1 to TRBJ2-7; 7 positions agree with TRBD1. Unmatched junction bases numbered 3, after V lost 3 bases and J lost 0 bases. CDR3 length: 14 residues. Germline CDR1 and CDR2: SGHRS and YFSETQ. CDR3 DNA sequence: TGCGCCAGCAGCTGGGACAGTAGCTCCTACGAGCAGTACTTC. Protein sequence: CASSWDSSSYEQYF.

This sequence joins TRBV27 and TRBJ1-6; 9 bases are shared with TRBD1. Germline V CDR1 and CDR2: MNHEY, SMNVEV (reference sequence). V gave up 3 bases and J gave up 8 bases; unmatched junction bases: 5. This CDR3 has 15 amino acids. CDR3 in DNA: TGTGCCAGCAGTTTTTCCACAGGGGGCTATTCACCCCTCCACTTT. This sequence encodes CASSFSTGGYSPLHF.

This chain joins TRBV27 and TRBJ2-7, with a possible D match to TRBD1 (6 bases). Trimming pared 0 bases from V and 3 bases from J, leaving 12 bases between. CDR3 length equals 15 residues. In germline, CDR1 is MNHEY, CDR2 SMNVEV (reference sequence). CDR3 region: CASSLSHKGDYEQYF. CDR3 DNA: TGTGCCAGCAGTTTATCGCACAAGGGGGACTACGAGCAGTACTTC.

This clone appeared once. V gene TRBV6-4 combines with J gene TRBJ1-5; D may be TRBD1 (5 bases). The CDR3 is 14 residues long. The germline gives CDR1 MRHNA, CDR2 SNTAGT. The V and J ends lost 0 bases and 4 bases respectively, with 7 bases between them. In DNA form, the CDR3 reads TGTGCCAGCAGTGACTCCGGGGGGAATCAGCCCCAGCATTTT. Protein: CASSDSGGNQPQHF.

The gene calls are TRBV28 and TRBJ1-1, with TRBD1 as a possible D gene (5 bases). The CDR3 contains 14 residues. Germline V gene lookup returns CDR1 MDHEN and CDR2 SYDVKM. Trimming took 8 bases from V and 5 from J, leaving 18 bases between them. Written as DNA, the CDR3 is TGTGCCAGCGCTCGCCGGGGGGGTCGAACTGAAGCTTTCTTT. Translating it yields CASARRGGRTEAFF.

The chain is built from TRBV29-1 and TRBJ2-1; unclear D gene. V lost 7 bases and J lost 8, with 15 bases in between. This CDR3 has 12 residues. The germline V gene encodes CDR1 SQVTM and CDR2 ANQGSEA. The CDR3 DNA is TGCAGCGGTCAGACTGTAGCCGATGAGCAGTTCTTC. It specifies CSGQTVADEQFF.

This sequence joins TRBV12-3 or TRBV12-4 and TRBJ2-7; D is uncertain. This CDR3 comprises 12 residues. V lost 6 bases to trimming and J lost 3 bases, with 9 bases between them. CDR3 protein: CASSPSNYEQYF. The CDR3 region has the DNA TGTGCCAGCAGCCCATCCAACTACGAGCAGTACTTC.